Following are 15 T cell receptor beta chains from one sample sequenced in a study of identical twins (dated by TCRdb to 2016 to 2017). Libraries were prepared through 5' RACE. Sequenced using an Illumina HiSeq 2000. In-frame beta chains were kept once TCRdb had trimmed the public reads at Q25 with fastp and called clones with MiXCR. Rows merge per CDR3 protein into single entries with the most common DNA and genes. The sample table holds 700,000 or so distinct CDR3 sequences, of which 21% were seen once. Approximately 4.5% of the sample is in the top ten clones. A further study also used this sample, focusing on T cells expressing NK-cell markers.

Source material: PBMCs. These receptor sequences come from a woman younger than 35 in good health.

The CDR3 sequence is CASSLMLNNEQFF. CDR3 in DNA: TGTGCCAGCAGCTTGATGCTCAACAATGAGCAGTTCTTC. The V and J genes are TRBV5-6 and TRBJ2-1; D remains unclear. V lost 1 base and J 5 bases, leaving 7 bases between the germline ends. CDR3 length: 13 residues. Per germline, CDR1 SGHDT and CDR2 YYEEEE.

The CDR3 coding sequence is TGTGCCAGCAGTGAAGTTCGGGTAACTGGAAACACCATATATTTT. Its translation: CASSEVRVTGNTIYF. This chain links TRBV2 with TRBJ1-3; D uncertain. The CDR3 spans 15 residues. Trimming removed 1 base from V and 2 bases from J, with 9 bases in between. CDR1 and CDR2 (germline): SNHLY, FYNNEI.

This clonotype was observed many times. The chain uses TRBV20-1 and TRBJ2-7; no reliable D call. The germline V and J ends were trimmed by 0 bases and 4 bases, with 7 bases remaining between them. Germline CDR1 DFQATT, CDR2 SNEGSKA (reference sequence). This CDR3 is built from 12 residues. In DNA form, the CDR3 reads TGCAGTGCTAGAGAACTCCCATACGAGCAGTACTTC. Its protein product is CSARELPYEQYF.

Only a few counts were recorded for this clonotype. The genes are TRBV15 and TRBJ2-1, with D tentatively TRBD2 (7 bases). Germline-derived CDR1 and CDR2 are LNHNV and YYDKDF (reference sequence). The V gene lost 5 bases and the J gene lost 4 bases, with 24 bases spanning the gap. This CDR3 has 18 amino acids. CDR3 bases: TGTGCCACCAGCGGCATCTCCAGGGGTCTAGCGGTATACAATGAGCAGTTCTTC. This encodes CATSGISRGLAVYNEQFF.

This clonotype was seen repeatedly, ten times or more. V gene TRBV5-1 combines with J gene TRBJ2-3; D unresolved. The CDR3 has 12 residues. Trimming removed 3 bases at V and 5 bases at J, with 7 bases between. From germline, CDR1 is SGHRS and CDR2 YFSETQ. The DNA for the CDR3 is TGCGCCAGCAGCTCACGGGTAGATACGCAGTATTTT. This gives the protein CASSSRVDTQYF.

This clonotype appeared a few times. This chain joins TRBV12-3 or TRBV12-4 and TRBJ2-1; the match to TRBD1 covers 9 bases. The CDR3 runs 12 residues. Trimming took 5 bases from V and 16 from J; bases not matched to a gene: 9. Here the CDR3 reads CASSAVRDRDFF. CDR3 bases: TGTGCCAGCAGTGCCGTCCGGGACAGGGATTTCTTC.

This clonotype was seen more than once but under ten times. The CDR3 DNA follows: TGCAGTGCTAGGGGGACAGGGTACTACGAGCAGTACTTC. Its translation: CSARGTGYYEQYF. The chain recombines TRBV20-1 with TRBJ2-7, with TRBD1 matching over 9 bases. This CDR3 is built from 13 residues. CDR1 is DFQATT and CDR2 is SNEGSKA in the germline V gene (reference sequence). V lost 3 bases and J lost 3; bases outside the gene matches: 3.

The V call is TRBV27, the J call TRBJ2-7, with 13 nucleotides matching TRBD2. The CDR3 runs 15 residues. With 4 bases clipped from V and 4 bases from J, the junction kept 4 bases outside the gene matches. The V gene's germline CDR1 is MNHEY and CDR2 SMNVEV (reference sequence). The CDR3 DNA follows: TGTGCCAGCAGTTCCTTACTAGCGGGAGGGTACGAGCAGTACTTC. Protein sequence: CASSSLLAGGYEQYF.

This clonotype appeared a few times. This chain uses TRBV20-1 with TRBJ1-6; D remains unclear. The CDR3 loop spans 17 amino acids. Trimming took off 0 bases at V and 0 bases at J, with 12 bases between the two ends. CDR1 DFQATT and CDR2 SNEGSKA come from the germline V gene (reference sequence). CDR3 in amino acids: CSARDSLGSSYNSPLHF. The CDR3 DNA is TGCAGTGCTAGAGATTCCTTGGGCAGCTCCTATAATTCACCCCTCCACTTT.

The chain joins TRBV5-6 to TRBJ2-2; D gene uncertain. This CDR3 is built from 16 residues. V dropped 7 bases and J dropped 4 bases, with 20 bases sitting between them. Per germline, CDR1 SGHDT and CDR2 YYEEEE. The CDR3 spells CASSTRVRRSTGELFF. Here the CDR3 DNA reads TGTGCCAGCTCCACAAGGGTTCGGCGGAGCACCGGGGAGCTGTTTTTT.

This clonotype showed up many times. V gene TRBV12-3 or TRBV12-4 combines with J gene TRBJ1-2; a weak D match, TRBD1 (5 bases). Between the trimmed V and J ends, which lost 4 bases and 1 base, there was a span of 7 bases. The CDR3 contains 13 residues. CDR3 in DNA: TGTGCCAGCAGTTACGGACATAACTATGGCTACACCTTC. Translation: CASSYGHNYGYTF.

The J gene is TRBJ2-3, the V gene TRBV5-1; D is ambiguous. Trimming took off 6 bases at V and 0 bases at J, with 17 bases between the two ends. The germline gives CDR1 SGHRS, CDR2 YFSETQ. This CDR3 spans 16 amino acids. The CDR3 spells CASTLDVLSSTDTQYF. In DNA form, the CDR3 reads TGCGCCAGCACCCTGGATGTACTTTCTAGCACAGATACGCAGTATTTT.

The chain combines TRBV5-1 with TRBJ1-1, with TRBD1 identical over 7 bases. Germline CDR1 reads SGHRS; CDR2 reads YFSETQ. The trim removed 4 bases at V and 4 bases at J, leaving 7 bases unmatched. The CDR3 runs to 14 residues. The CDR3 region has the DNA TGCGCCAGCAGCGAATCGACAGGGATCACTGAAGCTTTCTTT. Translation: CASSESTGITEAFF.

This clonotype was seen a few times. J is TRBJ2-2 and V is TRBV4-3; weak D call: TRBD2 (6 bases). The CDR3 is 17 amino acids. Trimming shortened V by 0 bases and J by 8 bases, and 19 bases separated the two germline ends. Germline values: CDR1 LGHNA, CDR2 YSLEER. CDR3 coding DNA: TGCGCCAGCAGCCAAGATCTCCTGTTCGGGAGCTCGGGGGAGCTGTTTTTT. Its translation: CASSQDLLFGSSGELFF.

The chain carries TRBV20-1 and TRBJ2-7; 12 positions match TRBD1. There are 15 residues in the CDR3. The germline V gene has CDR1 DFQATT and CDR2 SNEGSKA (reference sequence). The trim removed 6 bases at V and 6 bases at J, leaving 12 bases unmatched. CDR3 sequence (DNA): TGCAGTGCAAGGGCGGGGGGACAGGGGGCGCGCGAGCAGTACTTC. It codes for CSARAGGQGAREQYF.